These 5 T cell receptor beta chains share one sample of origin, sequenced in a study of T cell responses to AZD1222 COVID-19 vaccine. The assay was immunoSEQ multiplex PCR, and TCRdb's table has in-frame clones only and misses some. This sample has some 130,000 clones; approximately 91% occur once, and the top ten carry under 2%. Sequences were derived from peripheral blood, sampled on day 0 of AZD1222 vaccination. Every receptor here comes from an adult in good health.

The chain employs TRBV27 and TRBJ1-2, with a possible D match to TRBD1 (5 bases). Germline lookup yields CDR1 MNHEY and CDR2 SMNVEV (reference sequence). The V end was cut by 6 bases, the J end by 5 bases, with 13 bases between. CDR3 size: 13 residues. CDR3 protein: CASSPRGTYGYTF. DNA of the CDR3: TGTGCCAGCAGCCCACGCGGGACTTATGGCTACACCTTC.

The CDR3 here is CASSQDGRTNSPLHF. DNA for the CDR3: TGTGCCAGCAGCCAAGATGGGCGGACAAATTCACCCCTCCACTTT. V is TRBV4-2 and J is TRBJ1-6; possibly TRBD1 for D (5 bases). Between the trimmed V and J ends, which lost 0 bases and 7 bases, there was a span of 10 bases. This CDR3 is 15 amino acids long. CDR1 and CDR2 from the germline V gene are LGHNA and YNFKEQ.

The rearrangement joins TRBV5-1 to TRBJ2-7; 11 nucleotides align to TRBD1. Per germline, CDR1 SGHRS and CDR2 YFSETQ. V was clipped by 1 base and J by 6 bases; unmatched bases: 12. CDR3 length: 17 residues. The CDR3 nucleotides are TGCGCCAGCAGCTTGTTCAGGGACAGGGGGTCGTCGGGCGAGCAGTACTTC. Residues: CASSLFRDRGSSGEQYF.

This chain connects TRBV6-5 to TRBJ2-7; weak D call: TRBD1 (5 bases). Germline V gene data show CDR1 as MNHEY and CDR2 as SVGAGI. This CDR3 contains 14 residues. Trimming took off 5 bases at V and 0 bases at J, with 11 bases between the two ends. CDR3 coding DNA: TGTGCCAGCAGTCAGGGCTCGGGCTCCTACGAGCAGTACTTC. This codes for CASSQGSGSYEQYF.

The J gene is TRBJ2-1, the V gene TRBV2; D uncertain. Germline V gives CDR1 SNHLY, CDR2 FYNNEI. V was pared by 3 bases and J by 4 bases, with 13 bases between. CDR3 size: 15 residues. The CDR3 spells CASSDSPFRYNEQFF. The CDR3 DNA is TGTGCCAGCAGTGATTCCCCCTTCCGATACAATGAGCAGTTCTTC.